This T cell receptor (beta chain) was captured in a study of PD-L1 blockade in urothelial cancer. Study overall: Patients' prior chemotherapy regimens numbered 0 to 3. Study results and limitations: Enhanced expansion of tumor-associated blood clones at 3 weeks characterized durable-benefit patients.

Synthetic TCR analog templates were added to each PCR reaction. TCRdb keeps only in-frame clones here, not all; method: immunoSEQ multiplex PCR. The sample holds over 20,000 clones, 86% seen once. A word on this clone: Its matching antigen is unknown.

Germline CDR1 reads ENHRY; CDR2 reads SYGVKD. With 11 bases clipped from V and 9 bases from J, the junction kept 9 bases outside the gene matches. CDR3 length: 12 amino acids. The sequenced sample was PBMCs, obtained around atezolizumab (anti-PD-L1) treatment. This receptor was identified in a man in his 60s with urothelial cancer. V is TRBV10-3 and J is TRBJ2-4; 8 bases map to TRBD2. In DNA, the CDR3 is TGTGCCGTCTCGGGGGGGCCGGGCATTCAGTACTTC. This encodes CAVSGGPGIQYF.